The 12 T cell receptor beta chains below all came from one sample that was sequenced in a study of T cells after yellow fever vaccination (dated by TCRdb to 2018 to 2020). Library creation used 5' RACE. Sequencing used an Illumina HiSeq 2500. TCRdb reanalyzed the raw reads on its own, using fastp at Q25 for trimming and MiXCR for clone calling, and kept in-frame beta chains. Entries are consolidated by CDR3 protein sequence, retaining the most common genes and DNA. This sample comprises some 350,000 distinct CDR3 sequences, 8.7% of them detected only once. The ten largest clones capture 18% of the sample. According to the study, the label for this sample's treatment or condition signals: live attenuated yellow fever vaccine strain. Material: PBMCs, obtained on the day of the first yellow fever vaccination. The receptors shown here come from a man between 18 and 29 years old who received the YFV17D yellow fever vaccine.

V usage is TRBV20-1 and J usage is TRBJ2-5, with D hard to call. This CDR3 spans 13 amino acids. Germline V lookup: CDR1 DFQATT, CDR2 SNEGSKA (reference sequence). The ends were cut back, 4 bases at V and 5 bases at J, with 14 bases in the middle. CDR3 DNA: TGCAGTGCTAACCGGAAGGGCGTGGAGACCCAGTACTTC. This translates into CSANRKGVETQYF.

This clonotype was observed a handful of times. The CDR3 sequence is CASSLGGGVGSNQPQHF. The CDR3 DNA sequence: TGTGCCAGCAGCTTAGGAGGGGGCGTAGGGAGCAATCAGCCCCAGCATTTT. The genes are TRBV7-2 and TRBJ1-5; 7 nucleotides align to TRBD1. Per germline, CDR1 SGHTA and CDR2 FQGNSA. Trimming took 1 base from V and 1 from J; bases not matched to a gene: 7. There are 17 residues in the CDR3.

V and J are TRBV9 and TRBJ2-3; 9 nucleotides agree with TRBD2. This CDR3 region has 18 residues. Losses at the gene ends were 4 bases for V and 3 bases for J; bases not matched to a gene: 15. Germline V lookup: CDR1 SGDLS, CDR2 YYNGEE. This CDR3 is CASSPRLLAGGPTDTQYF. The CDR3 region has the DNA TGTGCCAGCAGCCCGAGACTGCTGGCGGGGGGGCCAACAGATACGCAGTATTTT.

This chain links TRBV4-2 with TRBJ2-1; possible D gene TRBD2, 6 bases. V lost 0 bases to trimming and J lost 0 bases, with 9 bases between them. CDR1 is LGHNA and CDR2 is YNFKEQ in the germline V gene. The CDR3 consists of 16 residues. DNA for the CDR3: TGTGCCAGCAGCCAAGATCACGGGAGCTCCTACAATGAGCAGTTCTTC. It specifies CASSQDHGSSYNEQFF.

The chain recombines TRBV6-5 with TRBJ1-5; TRBD1 matches at 8 bases. This CDR3 spans 15 amino acids. J was trimmed by 3 bases and V by 4 bases; bases with no gene match: 5. The germline V gene has CDR1 MNHEY and CDR2 SVGAGI. CDR3 bases: TGTGCCAGCAGTTCGGACAGGGTGTTCAATCAGCCCCAGCATTTT. Residues: CASSSDRVFNQPQHF.

The chain links TRBV7-9 to TRBJ2-3; perhaps TRBD2 as D (5 bases). The germline V gene has CDR1 SEHNR and CDR2 FQNEAQ (reference sequence). Trimming took off 2 bases at V and 5 bases at J, with 11 bases between the two ends. CDR3 length: 14 residues. The CDR3 loop reads CASSLYSVRDTQYF. For the CDR3, the DNA is TGTGCCAGCAGCTTATATAGCGTCAGAGATACGCAGTATTTT. Filled out from reference TRBV7-9 and TRBJ2-3, the complete variable domain reads DTGVSQNPRHKITKRGQNVTFRCDPISEHNRLYWYRQTLGQGPEFLTYFQNEAQLEKSRLLSDRFSAERPKGSFSTLEIQRTEQGDSAMYLCASSLYSVRDTQYFGPGTRLTVL.

The J gene is TRBJ1-5, the V gene TRBV18; 10 nucleotides align to TRBD1. This CDR3 has 16 amino acids. Losses at the gene ends were 4 bases for V and 5 bases for J; bases not matched to a gene: 8. Per the germline V gene, CDR1 is KGHSH and CDR2 is LQKENI. The CDR3 region is CASSRDRGNFDQPQHF. CDR3 sequence (DNA): TGTGCCAGCTCACGGGACAGGGGAAATTTCGATCAGCCCCAGCATTTT.

This clonotype was detected only a few times. The chain combines TRBV7-3 with TRBJ2-3; either TRBD1 or TRBD2 may fit D (5 bases each). CDR1 SGHTA and CDR2 FQGTGA come from the germline V gene. The CDR3 sequence is 14 residues long. The V end was cut by 6 bases, the J end by 0 bases, with 10 bases between. This CDR3 is CASRGVASTDTQYF. For the CDR3, the DNA is TGTGCCAGCAGGGGGGTAGCTAGCACAGATACGCAGTATTTT.

The chain couples TRBV7-2 to TRBJ2-1, with a weak D call TRBD1 (7 bases). Germline loops: CDR1 SGHTA, CDR2 FQGNSA. V lost 3 bases and J lost 8, with 17 bases in between. This CDR3 is 15 amino acids long. CDR3 region: CASSFYRGGGHEQFF. CDR3 bases: TGTGCCAGCAGCTTCTACAGGGGAGGTGGGCATGAGCAGTTCTTC.

A word on this clonotype: A read error is possible here, since a much larger clone lies one base away. The rearrangement links TRBV28 to TRBJ1-6; D gene uncertain. CDR3 length: 14 residues. The V gene's germline CDR1 is MDHEN and CDR2 SYDVKM. CDR3 sequence reads: CASRSSSDNSPLHF. The CDR3 nucleotides are TGTGCCAGCAGATCGAGCTCCGATAATTCACCCCTCCACTTT.

This chain links TRBV7-3 with TRBJ2-1; D remains ambiguous. The V end was cut by 5 bases, the J end by 7 bases, with 6 bases between. The CDR3 is 11 amino acids. Germline CDR1 SGHTA, CDR2 FQGTGA. The CDR3 here is CASSNRNEQFF. CDR3 DNA sequence: TGTGCCAGCAGCAACCGGAATGAGCAGTTCTTC. The complete variable domain, with remaining parts taken from reference TRBV7-3 and TRBJ2-1, reads GAGVSQTPSNKVTEKGKYVELRCDPISGHTALYWYRQSLGQGPEFLIYFQGTGAADDSGLPNDRFFAVRPEGSVSTLKIQRTERGDSAVYLCASSNRNEQFFGPGTRLTVL.

This clonotype was recorded a few times. CDR3 in DNA: TGTGCCAGCAGCCGGGACAGAGACAATGAGCAGTTCTTC. It specifies CASSRDRDNEQFF. The V call is TRBV11-2, the J call TRBJ2-1; TRBD1 matches at 7 bases. V lost 5 bases, J lost 5 bases, and 3 bases stayed unmatched. Germline CDR1 SGHAT, CDR2 FQNNGV. This CDR3 spans 13 amino acids.